The 20 T cell receptor beta chains below all came from one sample that was sequenced in a study of blood T cell repertoires in COVID-19. The data were produced by immunoSEQ multiplex PCR, yet TCRdb's version contains in-frame clones alone and is incomplete. Counted here are 150,000 to 200,000 clones, 90% to 95% occurring once; the ten biggest clones make up 0.5% to 0.55%. Sequenced: peripheral blood. The receptors stem from a man aged 50 or older with acute or convalescent COVID-19.

V is TRBV10-3 and J is TRBJ1-2; D gene uncertain. Germline CDR1 ENHRY, CDR2 SYGVKD. The CDR3 contains 12 residues. Trimming pared 1 base from V and 8 bases from J, leaving 8 bases between. The CDR3 spells CAISELGRGYTF. The CDR3 region has the DNA TGTGCCATCAGTGAGTTAGGGAGGGGCTACACCTTC.

This sequence joins TRBV5-5 and TRBJ2-5, with D hard to call. The CDR3 length is 12 residues. V was shortened by 3 bases and J by 2 bases, with 5 bases between the two germline ends. Germline loops: CDR1 SGHKS, CDR2 YYEKEE (reference sequence). As DNA, the CDR3 is TGTGCCAGCAGCTCCACTCAAGAGACCCAGTACTTC. Translation gives CASSSTQETQYF.

This chain uses TRBV19 with TRBJ1-5; TRBD1 is a possible D gene (5 bases). The V end lost 5 bases, the J end lost 6 bases, and 17 bases lay between the germline ends. Germline CDR1 is LNHDA and CDR2 is SQIVND (reference sequence). The CDR3 contains 15 residues. The CDR3 DNA is TGTGCCAGTAGTCCCCGCGGCAGGGTGGGTCAGCCCCAGCATTTT. Its translation: CASSPRGRVGQPQHF.

This chain connects TRBV7-8 to TRBJ1-5; TRBD1 matches 9 bases. Germline V CDR1 and CDR2: SGHVS, FQNEAQ. The CDR3 covers 15 residues. V lost 4 bases, J lost 6 bases, and 7 bases stayed unmatched. The CDR3 coding sequence is TGTGCCAGCAGCTCGAACAGGGGGCGCGGTCAGCCCCAGCATTTT. It specifies CASSSNRGRGQPQHF.

The V call is TRBV6-5, the J call TRBJ1-1, with D perhaps matching TRBD1 (5 bases). There are 14 residues in the CDR3. V lost 7 bases to trimming and J lost 0 bases, with 12 bases between them. The germline CDR1 and CDR2 sequences are MNHEY and SVGAGI. CDR3 in amino acids: CASNRDSLNTEAFF. The CDR3 bases are TGTGCCAGCAATCGAGACAGCTTGAACACTGAAGCTTTCTTT.

This rearrangement joins TRBV7-9 to TRBJ1-5, with D unresolved. The CDR3 covers 12 residues. Between the trimmed V and J ends, which lost 3 bases and 8 bases, there was a span of 8 bases. The germline V gene has CDR1 SEHNR and CDR2 FQNEAQ (reference sequence). CDR3: CASSLGAEPQHF. The DNA for the CDR3 is TGTGCCAGCAGCTTGGGAGCAGAGCCCCAGCATTTT.

This chain joins TRBV12-2 and TRBJ1-1. TRBV12-2 is recorded as a pseudogene. The CDR3 runs to 12 residues. CDR3 residues: CASRFRCTEAFF. The CDR3 DNA reads as TGTGCAAGTCGCTTCCGTTGCACTGAAGCTTTCTTT.

The genes are TRBV19 and TRBJ2-1; a weak D match, TRBD2 (5 bases). The V end lost 3 bases, the J end lost 1 base, and 13 bases lay between the germline ends. This CDR3 comprises 16 residues. CDR1 is LNHDA and CDR2 is SQIVND in the germline V gene (reference sequence). CDR3 amino acids: CASSIQAVPSYNEQFF. The DNA for the CDR3 is TGTGCCAGTAGTATCCAAGCGGTCCCTTCCTACAATGAGCAGTTCTTC.

The chain employs TRBV27 and TRBJ2-5, with a possible D match to TRBD1 (6 bases). Germline CDR1 MNHEY, CDR2 SMNVEV (reference sequence). The CDR3 contains 14 residues. V was shortened by 6 bases and J by 1 base, with 12 bases between the two germline ends. CDR3 in amino acids: CASSPLGGQETQYF. In nucleotides, the CDR3 is TGTGCCAGCAGCCCCCTAGGGGGCCAAGAGACCCAGTACTTC.

The V gene is TRBV9, the J gene TRBJ2-2, with 10 bases fitting TRBD1. Germline loops: CDR1 SGDLS, CDR2 YYNGEE. CDR3 length: 14 amino acids. V shed 7 bases and J 5 bases; nucleotides not matched to a gene: 5. CDR3 in amino acids: CASGDRGGTGELFF. As DNA, the CDR3 is TGTGCCAGCGGGGACAGGGGAGGGACCGGGGAGCTGTTTTTT.

V is TRBV7-2 and J is TRBJ1-5; D remains ambiguous. V lost 1 base, J lost 4 bases, and 11 bases lay in between. CDR1 is SGHTA, CDR2 FQGNSA, per germline. The CDR3 has 15 amino acids. For the CDR3, the DNA is TGTGCCAGCAGCTTAGTTTCCGAGGGAAATCAGCCCCAGCATTTT. It is translated as CASSLVSEGNQPQHF.

This chain connects TRBV3-1 (or the pseudogene TRBV3-2) to TRBJ2-7; D is possibly TRBD2 (5 bases). V was cut by 1 base and J by 1 base, with 11 bases left in between. The CDR3 sequence is 15 residues long. Germline CDR1 LGHDT, CDR2 YNNKEL (reference sequence). This CDR3 reads CASSQGLRGSYEQYV. In nucleotides, the CDR3 is TGTGCCAGCAGCCAAGGATTAAGAGGGTCCTACGAGCAGTACGTC.

The gene calls are TRBV7-2 and TRBJ2-1; 8 bases agree with TRBD1. There are 14 residues in the CDR3. The germline CDR1 and CDR2 sequences are SGHTA and FQGNSA. V was clipped by 4 bases and J by 9 bases; unmatched bases: 8. The CDR3: CASSSRTGWSEQFF. As DNA, the CDR3 is TGTGCCAGCAGCTCCAGGACAGGGTGGAGTGAGCAGTTCTTC.

The chain joins TRBV19 to TRBJ1-1; a weak D match, TRBD1 (5 bases). CDR3 length equals 13 residues. Per the germline V gene, CDR1 is LNHDA and CDR2 is SQIVND (reference sequence). The ends were cut back, 6 bases at V and 4 bases at J, with 12 bases in the middle. This CDR3 is CASSPEGFTEAFF. In DNA form, the CDR3 reads TGTGCCAGTAGCCCGGAGGGGTTCACTGAAGCTTTCTTT.

The V call is TRBV15, the J call TRBJ2-5; D is perhaps TRBD2 (5 bases). CDR3 length equals 15 residues. Looked up from germline, CDR1 is LNHNV and CDR2 is YYDKDF (reference sequence). V was shortened by 0 bases and J by 1 base, with 9 bases between the two germline ends. The CDR3 protein is CATSRDLGVQETQYF. The CDR3 nucleotides are TGTGCCACCAGCAGAGACCTCGGGGTCCAAGAGACCCAGTACTTC.

The V call is TRBV7-8, the J call TRBJ2-6; D is unclear. This CDR3 has 14 residues. V lost 5 bases to trimming and J lost 2 bases, with 7 bases between them. Germline V lookup: CDR1 SGHVS, CDR2 FQNEAQ. Here the CDR3 reads CASSPRAGANVLTF. The CDR3 DNA follows: TGTGCCAGCAGCCCACGGGCTGGGGCCAACGTCCTGACTTTC.

The genes are TRBV30 and TRBJ2-2, with D unclear. CDR1 and CDR2 from the germline V gene are GTSNPN and SVGIG (reference sequence). The CDR3 sequence is 13 residues long. Trimming removed 4 bases from V and 5 bases from J, with 11 bases in between. CDR3 region: CAWTSAYTGELFF. For the CDR3, the DNA is TGTGCCTGGACCAGCGCATATACCGGGGAGCTGTTTTTT.

In this sample, this clone turned up a few times. This rearrangement joins TRBV10-2 to TRBJ1-1, with 7 bases aligning to TRBD1. CDR1 is WSHSY and CDR2 is SAAADI in the germline V gene. V lost 10 bases, J lost 1 base, and 3 bases stayed unmatched. The CDR3 consists of 12 residues. The DNA for the CDR3 is TGCGCCACCTGGACAGGGAACACTGAAGCTTTCTTT. Translated: CATWTGNTEAFF.

The rearrangement uses TRBV10-1 and TRBJ2-7, with D perhaps TRBD2 (6 bases). V was cut by 2 bases and J by 3 bases, with 20 bases left in between. Per the germline V gene, CDR1 is WNHNN and CDR2 is SYGVQD (reference sequence). CDR3 size: 17 residues. CDR3 residues: CASSEGGIGLDYYEQYF. DNA of the CDR3: TGCGCCAGCAGTGAGGGGGGGATAGGGTTGGACTACTACGAGCAGTACTTC.

V is TRBV7-3 and J is TRBJ2-1; 9 bases fit TRBD1. With 2 bases clipped from V and 2 bases from J, the junction kept 4 bases outside the gene matches. This CDR3 region has 16 residues. Germline V CDR1 and CDR2: SGHTA, FQGTGA. CDR3 region: CASSLRQGGTYNEQFF. CDR3 nucleotide sequence: TGTGCCAGCAGCTTACGACAGGGGGGGACCTACAATGAGCAGTTCTTC.